Below, 5 T cell receptor beta chains from the same sample are listed, as sequenced in a study of CD8+CD57+ T cells in acquired aplastic anemia. Genomic DNA, the template, was used for profiling of the TCR beta VDJ and CDR3. TCRdb re-called the reads through MiXCR, storing one row per CDR3 protein. The sample gives approximately 200,000 distinct CDR3 sequences, around 59% of which show up once; roughly 15% is in the top ten. What was sequenced was sorted CD4+, CD8+, or CD8+CD57+ T cells (not recorded which) from PBMCs. The receptors were sampled from a human donor in good health, serving as a control.

This clonotype occurred a few times. This sequence joins TRBV7-6 and TRBJ2-7; 10 bases agree with TRBD2. The CDR3 spans 16 residues. Per the germline V gene, CDR1 is SGHVS and CDR2 is FNYEAQ. V lost 1 base to trimming and J lost 5 bases; unmatched junction nucleotides: 8. CDR3 DNA: TGTGCCAGCAGCTTAGGGACCAGCGGGGGGGCCGACGAGCAGTACTTC. As protein: CASSLGTSGGADEQYF.

J is TRBJ2-2 and V is TRBV4-2; D unclear. The ends were cut back, 5 bases at V and 7 bases at J, with 2 bases in the middle. The germline V gene has CDR1 LGHNA and CDR2 YNFKEQ. This CDR3 has 10 amino acids. The CDR3 bases are TGTGCCAGCAGCGGCGGGGAGCTGTTTTTT. Translation gives CASSGGELFF.

The gene calls are TRBV5-1 and TRBJ2-4, with a tentative D call TRBD2 (5 bases). The germline gives CDR1 SGHRS, CDR2 YFSETQ. Trimming took off 2 bases at V and 9 bases at J, with 6 bases between the two ends. The CDR3 length is 11 residues. Here the CDR3 DNA reads TGCGCCAGCAGCTTCAGCGGCATTCAGTACTTC. Protein product: CASSFSGIQYF.

The rearrangement uses TRBV7-3 and TRBJ2-7, with D perhaps TRBD1 (5 bases). Trimming removed 2 bases at V and 0 bases at J, with 11 bases between. This CDR3 is 15 amino acids long. Germline values: CDR1 SGHTA, CDR2 FQGTGA. The CDR3 DNA follows: TGTGCCAGCAGCTTATTAGACAGAAACTCCTACGAGCAGTACTTC. It specifies CASSLLDRNSYEQYF.

This rearrangement joins TRBV19 to TRBJ1-6; tentative D call: TRBD1 (6 bases). Germline V lookup: CDR1 LNHDA, CDR2 SQIVND (reference sequence). V was pared by 6 bases and J by 9 bases, with 12 bases between. The CDR3 consists of 13 residues. CDR3 DNA sequence: TGTGCCAGTAGAGGGGGGCTCAGTTCACCCCTCCACTTT. Amino acid sequence: CASRGGLSSPLHF.